The clone carrying this TCR beta chain was seen a few times. Its antigen is not identified. The ends lost 0 bases at V and 5 bases at J; junction bases unmatched: 10. CDR1 is SGHVS and CDR2 is FQNEAQ in the germline V gene. The length of the CDR3 is 19 residues. TCRdb re-called the 5' RACE reads with MiXCR, one entry per CDR3 protein. The table has 170,000 or so distinct CDR3 sequences, roughly 8.8% seen once. The sample originates from a study of T cells after yellow fever vaccination. Regarding the study as a whole: Some clonotypes, a small share, were shared between CD4 and CD8 compartments. Highly abundant clonotypes carried over from the bulk population could end up in FACS-sorted repertoires as contaminants. Weaker, the secondary response had a peak occurring faster, on day 5 versus 15.

The chain uses TRBV7-8 and TRBJ2-1; 13 nucleotides line up with TRBD2. The TCR sequence derives from a man aged 18 to 29 who received the YFV17D yellow fever vaccine. Sequencing used CD8+ T cells sorted from PBMCs, obtained 45 days after the yellow fever booster vaccination. CDR3 residues: CASSLAPWTSGGPHNEQFF. The CDR3 bases are TGTGCCAGCAGCTTAGCGCCCTGGACTAGCGGGGGCCCTCACAATGAGCAGTTCTTC.